These 23 T cell receptor beta chains were sequenced from one sample in a study of blood T cells in healthy people across ages. PCR was performed a second time for about 7 to 12 cycles using a sample-barcoded 5' primer and a J-beta primer mix. TCRdb re-called the 5' RACE reads through MiXCR, storing one row per CDR3 protein. The sample gives 1.5 million to 2 million distinct CDR3 sequences, roughly 28% of which show up once; 7.7% is in the top ten. Source material: blood. These TCRs come from a young woman in good health.

V is TRBV7-2 and J is TRBJ2-3; TRBD2 agrees at 9 bases. The CDR3 loop spans 14 amino acids. Losses at the gene ends were 6 bases for V and 12 bases for J; bases not matched to a gene: 13. Per the germline V gene, CDR1 is SGHTA and CDR2 is FQGNSA. The DNA for the CDR3 is TGTGCCAGCAGGGCTAGCGGGACCGTTGAGGAACAGTATTTT. Translating it yields CASRASGTVEEQYF.

V is TRBV7-2 and J is TRBJ2-1; 10 nucleotides match TRBD2. The V gene end was trimmed by 2 bases and the J gene end by 7 bases; junction bases not matched to a gene: 8. Germline assignment: CDR1 SGHTA and CDR2 FQGNSA. The CDR3 has 16 residues. DNA of the CDR3: TGTGCCAGCAGCTTAACCGGGACTAGCGTTGATAATGAGCAGTTCTTC. Residues: CASSLTGTSVDNEQFF.

The V call is TRBV29-1, the J call TRBJ2-1, with D maybe TRBD2 (5 bases). This CDR3 spans 16 amino acids. Per germline, CDR1 SQVTM and CDR2 ANQGSEA. The V end lost 4 bases, the J end lost 0 bases, and 16 bases lay between the germline ends. The CDR3 region is CSVGADDSSSYNEQFF. In nucleotides, the CDR3 is TGCAGCGTTGGAGCGGACGACTCGAGCTCCTACAATGAGCAGTTCTTC.

This clonotype was counted between two and nine times. This chain connects TRBV20-1 to TRBJ2-1; 14 bases agree with TRBD2. The CDR3 is 15 residues long. With V trimmed by 4 bases and J by 5 bases, 4 bases remained unmatched. Germline loops: CDR1 DFQATT, CDR2 SNEGSKA (reference sequence). Here the CDR3 DNA reads TGCAGTGCTACGGGGACTAGCGGGAGTCACAATGAGCAGTTCTTC. Its translation is CSATGTSGSHNEQFF.

The V and J genes are TRBV15 and TRBJ2-1; D may match TRBD1 or TRBD2 (5 bases each). The CDR3 spans 15 residues. The ends were cut back, 1 base at V and 4 bases at J, with 11 bases in the middle. Germline CDR1 reads LNHNV; CDR2 reads YYDKDF (reference sequence). In DNA form, the CDR3 reads TGTGCCACCAGCAGAGTCGGGACGGTATACAATGAGCAGTTCTTC. Residues: CATSRVGTVYNEQFF.

This clonotype has just a few counts. The chain carries TRBV12-3 or TRBV12-4 and TRBJ2-3; TRBD1 matches at 7 bases. V was clipped by 6 bases and J by 3 bases; unmatched bases: 6. This CDR3 comprises 14 residues. Here the CDR3 reads CASSTRQGTDTQYF. The CDR3 nucleotides are TGTGCCAGCAGCACCCGACAGGGTACAGATACGCAGTATTTT.

The chain combines TRBV5-1 with TRBJ2-5; D gene ambiguous. V was clipped by 0 bases and J by 1 base, with 10 bases between them. The germline gives CDR1 SGHRS, CDR2 YFSETQ. The CDR3 is made up of 15 amino acids. CDR3 nucleotides: TGCGCCAGCAGCTTGGCCATCCGAGGCCAAGAGACCCAGTACTTC. This codes for CASSLAIRGQETQYF. Together with reference TRBV5-1 and TRBJ2-5, the CDR3 gives the full variable domain: KAGVTQTPRYLIKTRGQQVTLSCSPISGHRSVSWYQQTPGQGLQFLFEYFSETQRNKGNFPGRFSGRQFSNSRSEMNVSTLELGDSALYLCASSLAIRGQETQYFGPGTRLLVL.

In its sample, this clonotype was seen a few times. The genes are TRBV29-1 and TRBJ2-3; 12 nucleotides line up with TRBD2. Trimming removed 5 bases from V and 6 bases from J; junction bases left unmatched: 6. The CDR3 loop spans 14 amino acids. From germline, CDR1 is SQVTM and CDR2 ANQGSEA. The CDR3 coding sequence is TGCAGCGTTTGTCTAGCGGGGGGGCCGGATACGCAGTATTTT. It encodes CSVCLAGGPDTQYF.

V usage is TRBV2 and J usage is TRBJ2-1; D perhaps matches TRBD2 (6 bases). V was pared by 10 bases and J by 8 bases, with 21 bases between. The CDR3 runs to 14 residues. Germline CDR1 and CDR2: SNHLY and FYNNEI. The CDR3 sequence is CATTGVSASYEQFF. CDR3 DNA sequence: TGTGCCACCACGGGGGTCTCGGCGAGTTATGAGCAGTTCTTC.

The V and J genes are TRBV6-5 and TRBJ2-7; D may be TRBD2 (5 bases). The CDR3 spans 13 residues. V shed 6 bases and J shed 3 bases, with 12 bases lying between them. Germline V lookup: CDR1 MNHEY, CDR2 SVGAGI. The CDR3 reads CASRRLFDYEQYF. CDR3 DNA sequence: TGTGCCAGCAGACGACTATTTGACTACGAGCAGTACTTC.

This clonotype was detected a few times. The rearrangement joins TRBV29-1 to TRBJ2-7; possibly TRBD2 for D (5 bases). This CDR3 is built from 11 residues. In germline, CDR1 is SQVTM, CDR2 ANQGSEA. The V gene lost 8 bases and the J gene lost 4 bases, with 12 bases spanning the gap. CDR3 nucleotides: TGCAGCACCCGGGGAGCTTACGAGCAGTACTTC. This codes for CSTRGAYEQYF.

This clonotype was observed a few times. A much bigger clone sits one base away, suggesting this may be a read error. The chain has TRBV29-1 and TRBJ2-5; D unresolved. With the DNA end fitting TRBJ2-7 better, the J assignment may be wrong. CDR3 length: 11 residues. Germline V gives CDR1 SQVTM, CDR2 ANQGSEA. In DNA, the CDR3 is TGCAGCGGCAACTTCGGCCACGAGCAGTACTTC. Its protein is CSGNFGHEQYF.

The chain has TRBV7-9 and TRBJ2-1, with 11 bases aligning to TRBD2. The CDR3 contains 15 residues. From germline, CDR1 is SEHNR and CDR2 FQNEAQ (reference sequence). V lost 5 bases, J lost 8 bases, and 8 bases stayed unmatched. The CDR3 here is CASSKTSGSSYEQFF. For the CDR3, the DNA is TGTGCCAGCAGCAAAACTAGCGGGAGTTCCTATGAGCAGTTCTTC.

The J gene is TRBJ2-5, the V gene TRBV18, with 14 bases identical to TRBD2. The germline CDR1 and CDR2 sequences are KGHSH and LQKENI. The length of the CDR3 is 17 residues. V was pared by 5 bases and J by 5 bases, with 10 bases of the junction left unmatched. CDR3 sequence (DNA): TGTGCCAGCTCATTCCCGGGACTAGCGGGAGTAGAGGAGACCCAGTACTTC. It translates to CASSFPGLAGVEETQYF.

This clonotype appeared many times. The chain employs TRBV5-1 and TRBJ2-7; tentatively, D is TRBD1 (6 bases). The ends were cut back, 0 bases at V and 3 bases at J, with 19 bases in the middle. Germline lookup yields CDR1 SGHRS and CDR2 YFSETQ. CDR3 length: 17 amino acids. In DNA, the CDR3 is TGCGCCAGCAGCTTGGCTAGCCCGGGACACTTCCTCTACGAGCAGTACTTC. As protein: CASSLASPGHFLYEQYF.

The rearrangement uses TRBV12-3 or TRBV12-4 and TRBJ2-4; 7 bases line up with TRBD2. V was pared by 5 bases and J by 0 bases, with 16 bases of the junction left unmatched. This CDR3 comprises 19 residues. The CDR3 loop reads CASSDQAGTFSLAKNIQYF. CDR3 sequence (DNA): TGTGCCAGCAGTGATCAAGCGGGAACTTTCAGTTTAGCCAAAAACATTCAGTACTTC.

This chain links TRBV28 with TRBJ2-3; 12 nucleotides agree with TRBD2. Germline V lookup: CDR1 MDHEN, CDR2 SYDVKM. This CDR3 is 16 amino acids long. Trimming removed 5 bases from V and 4 bases from J; junction bases left unmatched: 7. The CDR3 spells CASSDLAGGPPDTQYF. Written as DNA, the CDR3 is TGTGCCAGCAGTGACCTAGCGGGGGGGCCCCCAGATACGCAGTATTTT.

The chain couples TRBV7-3 to TRBJ2-2, with 7 bases that match TRBD2. The CDR3 runs to 14 residues. The V segment lost 10 bases and the J segment 5 bases; nucleotides outside the gene matches: 10. Germline V lookup: CDR1 SGHTA, CDR2 FQGTGA. The CDR3 reads CAISMGGETGELFF. Written as DNA, the CDR3 is TGTGCCATTTCGATGGGGGGGGAAACCGGGGAGCTGTTTTTT.

The chain is built from TRBV9 and TRBJ1-2; no firm D call. The germline CDR1 and CDR2 sequences are SGDLS and YYNGEE. The CDR3 totals 15 residues. Between the trimmed V and J ends, which lost 4 bases and 3 bases, there was a span of 16 bases. The DNA for the CDR3 is TGTGCCAGCAGCCCCCATCCAGGAACCCACTATGGCTACACCTTC. Its protein is CASSPHPGTHYGYTF.

This clonotype was seen ten or more times. The chain links TRBV9 to TRBJ2-3; D gene ambiguous. Germline CDR1 and CDR2: SGDLS and YYNGEE. This CDR3 has 14 amino acids. Trimming removed 1 base from V and 5 bases from J, with 11 bases in between. CDR3 region: CASSVFIGGDTQYF. In DNA form, the CDR3 reads TGTGCCAGCAGCGTATTCATCGGCGGAGATACGCAGTATTTT.

The J gene is TRBJ1-2, the V gene TRBV7-2; D gene unclear. Germline V gene lookup returns CDR1 SGHTA and CDR2 FQGNSA. This CDR3 contains 13 residues. Trimming removed 3 bases at V and 3 bases at J, with 8 bases between. DNA of the CDR3: TGTGCCAGCAGCTTTATGGTTGACTATGGCTACACCTTC. It translates to CASSFMVDYGYTF. The variable domain in full, completed from reference TRBV7-2 and TRBJ1-2, reads GAGVSQSPSNKVTEKGKDVELRCDPISGHTALYWYRQSLGQGLEFLIYFQGNSAPDKSGLPSDRFSAERTGGSVSTLTIQRTQQEDSAVYLCASSFMVDYGYTFGSGTRLTVV.

The sample holds a few counts of this clonotype. This chain joins TRBV18 and TRBJ2-1; TRBD2 agrees at 13 bases. From germline, CDR1 is KGHSH and CDR2 LQKENI. This CDR3 is 15 amino acids long. J lost 2 bases, V lost 5 bases, and 0 bases had no gene match. The chain's CDR3 is CASSTSGRAYNEQFF. The DNA for the CDR3 is TGTGCCAGCTCAACTAGCGGGAGGGCCTACAATGAGCAGTTCTTC.

This clonotype was observed a few times. With a much larger clone just one base away, this may be a read error. This chain connects TRBV29-1 to TRBJ2-7, with D unclear. Trimming left V 4 bases short and J 7 bases short, with 14 bases between. The germline V gene has CDR1 SQVTM and CDR2 ANQGSEA. The CDR3 contains 12 residues. CDR3 in amino acids: CSVGHSSNEQYF. CDR3 DNA: TGCAGCGTTGGACATTCCTCCAATGAGCAGTACTTC.